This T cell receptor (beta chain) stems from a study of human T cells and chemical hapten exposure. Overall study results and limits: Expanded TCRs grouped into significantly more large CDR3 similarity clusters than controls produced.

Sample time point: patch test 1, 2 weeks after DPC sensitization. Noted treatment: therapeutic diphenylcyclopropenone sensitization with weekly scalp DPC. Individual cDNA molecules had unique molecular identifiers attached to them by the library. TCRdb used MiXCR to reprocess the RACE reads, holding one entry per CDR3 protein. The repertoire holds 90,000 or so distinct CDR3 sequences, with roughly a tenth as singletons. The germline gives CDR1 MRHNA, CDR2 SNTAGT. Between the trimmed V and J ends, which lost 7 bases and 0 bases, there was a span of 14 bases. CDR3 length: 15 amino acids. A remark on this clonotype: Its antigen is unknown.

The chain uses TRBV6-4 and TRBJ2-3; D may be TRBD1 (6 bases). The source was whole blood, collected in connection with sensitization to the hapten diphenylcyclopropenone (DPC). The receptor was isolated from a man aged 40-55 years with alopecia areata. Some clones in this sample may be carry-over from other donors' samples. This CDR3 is CASKLRDTSTDTQYF. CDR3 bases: TGTGCCAGCAAGCTCCGGGACACCAGCACAGATACGCAGTATTTT.